This T cell receptor beta chain was sequenced during a study of radiotherapy plus CTLA-4 blockade in lung cancer. On the study more broadly: Around 19% of patients responded objectively, and about 33% achieved disease control.

J gave up 7 bases and V 0 bases, and 10 bases lay outside the gene matches. This CDR3 spans 17 amino acids. Germline assignment: CDR1 SGHNT and CDR2 YYREEE (reference sequence). Overall study findings and caveats: After treatment with radiotherapy plus ipilimumab, TCR clones that came from the tumor expanded in blood. Per reports, early blood T cell clone dynamics, plus interferon-beta, forecast response most strongly.

Measured with immunoSEQ multiplex PCR; TCRdb has only the in-frame clones, and not every one. Of roughly 55,000 clones in the sample, 70% to 80% were seen once. A note on this clone: No antigen is known for it.

This specimen was peripheral blood, taken from a patient treated with radiotherapy plus ipilimumab. The chain is built from TRBV5-4 and TRBJ2-1; 10 positions match TRBD2. The receptor's source is a human donor with non-small cell lung cancer whose response to radiotherapy plus ipilimumab could not be evaluated. CDR3 sequence: CASSLDSAGGSYNEQFF. CDR3 sequence (DNA): TGTGCCAGCAGCTTGGACTCAGCGGGAGGGAGTTATAATGAGCAGTTCTTC.